What follows are 10 T cell receptor beta chains derived from one specimen sequenced in a study of regulatory T cells in long-lasting Graves disease. Relying on iRepertoire HTBI primers and Arm-PCR of CDR3 regions, the team built TCR beta libraries. Using its own MiXCR run on the multiplex PCR reads, TCRdb lists one record per CDR3 protein. The data show over 500,000 distinct CDR3 sequences, roughly 16% seen once. Time point specified: newly diagnosed GD, antithyroid drugs for less than 3 months. The TCR library was prepared using RNA isolated from PBMCs. These data also featured in a second study, about T cells in Graves' hyperthyroidism and ophthalmopathy.

The specimen was peripheral blood mononuclear cells (PBMCs), collected at new diagnosis, from a patient treated with antithyroid drugs. The receptor set was obtained from a woman aged 30 to 39 with Graves disease.

The CDR3 reads CASSLFGQGTGYGYTF. The CDR3 DNA follows: TGTGCCAGCAGCTTGTTTGGACAGGGCACGGGGTATGGCTACACCTTC. This rearrangement joins TRBV7-2 to TRBJ1-2; 8 positions match TRBD1. V lost 3 bases to trimming and J lost 5 bases; unmatched junction nucleotides: 11. This CDR3 has 16 amino acids. Germline V CDR1 and CDR2: SGHTA, FQGNSA.

This clonotype was seen at least ten times. The chain combines TRBV27 with TRBJ2-3, with D hard to call. Germline assignment: CDR1 MNHEY and CDR2 SMNVEV (reference sequence). Trimming removed 2 bases at V and 5 bases at J, with 11 bases between. The CDR3 runs 14 residues. The CDR3 DNA follows: TGTGCCAGCAGTTTAAGCCTCTCGGGAGATACGCAGTATTTT. Protein product: CASSLSLSGDTQYF.

The chain couples TRBV6-2 or TRBV6-3 to TRBJ2-3; D is ambiguous. V lost 2 bases to trimming and J lost 2 bases, with 17 bases between them. There are 17 residues in the CDR3. Germline V lookup: CDR1 MNHEY, CDR2 SVGEGT. The CDR3 DNA reads as TGTGCCAGCAGTTACCCACTCTACGACGGGCCCACAGATACGCAGTATTTT. Translating gives CASSYPLYDGPTDTQYF.

The genes are TRBV14 and TRBJ2-1; D call uncertain. V lost 3 bases and J 15 bases, leaving 15 bases between the germline ends. Germline CDR1 reads SGHDN; CDR2 reads FVKESK. This CDR3 region has 12 residues. As DNA, the CDR3 is TGTGCCAGCAGCCACAGACGGACCACAACGTTCTTC. Its protein product is CASSHRRTTTFF.

This clonotype has just a few counts. CDR3 sequence: CSARALSKGGAQYF. CDR3 in DNA: TGCAGTGCTAGGGCCTTGTCTAAGGGCGGGGCCCAGTACTTC. V and J are TRBV20-1 and TRBJ2-5, with a tentative D call TRBD2 (6 bases). Trimming cost V 3 bases and J 9 bases, with 20 bases left between them. CDR1 DFQATT and CDR2 SNEGSKA come from the germline V gene (reference sequence). The CDR3 has 14 amino acids.

The chain couples TRBV5-5 to TRBJ2-3, with D perhaps TRBD1 or TRBD2 (6 bases each). V gave up 1 base and J gave up 6 bases, with 21 bases separating them. This CDR3 is built from 17 residues. CDR1 and CDR2 (germline): SGHKS, YYEKEE (reference sequence). CDR3 in amino acids: CASSLFSWGAVGDTQYF. CDR3 in DNA: TGTGCCAGCAGCTTGTTCTCGTGGGGGGCGGTAGGGGATACGCAGTATTTT.

The sample holds a few counts of this clonotype. The J gene is TRBJ2-7, the V gene TRBV4-2, with D perhaps matching TRBD1 or TRBD2 (6 bases each). The ends were cut back, 0 bases at V and 6 bases at J, with 18 bases in the middle. There are 16 residues in the CDR3. Germline V gives CDR1 LGHNA, CDR2 YNFKEQ. The CDR3 loop reads CASSQETIGGPGEQYF. The CDR3 DNA follows: TGTGCCAGCAGCCAAGAAACAATTGGGGGGCCAGGCGAGCAGTACTTC.

This clonotype appeared many times. J is TRBJ2-7 and V is TRBV28, with TRBD1 matching over 12 bases. Germline CDR1 and CDR2: MDHEN and SYDVKM. This CDR3 is built from 18 residues. J was trimmed by 0 bases and V by 1 base; bases with no gene match: 7. CDR3 loop: CASSLFQRDRGPSYEQYF. The CDR3, as DNA: TGTGCCAGCAGTTTATTTCAAAGGGACAGGGGGCCCTCCTACGAGCAGTACTTC.

CDR3 residues: CATSDLFTDTGELFF. The CDR3 bases are TGTGCCACCAGTGATTTGTTCACAGACACCGGGGAGCTGTTTTTT. The rearrangement uses TRBV24-1 and TRBJ2-2; D ambiguous. The germline gives CDR1 KGHDR, CDR2 SFDVKD. Trimming pared 0 bases from V and 3 bases from J, leaving 7 bases between. CDR3 length: 15 amino acids.

Ten or more counts support this clonotype. The chain recombines TRBV6-1 with TRBJ2-3; the match to TRBD1 covers 8 bases. The CDR3 has 15 residues. Germline CDR1 is MNHNS and CDR2 is SASEGT. V trimming: 3 bases; J trimming: 2 bases; junction bases outside the gene matches: 4. CDR3: CASSDQGAATDTQYF. DNA of the CDR3: TGTGCCAGCAGTGATCAGGGGGCCGCCACAGATACGCAGTATTTT.